These 22 T cell receptor beta chains were sequenced from one sample in a study of blood T cell repertoires in COVID-19. The assay was immunoSEQ multiplex PCR, and TCRdb's table has in-frame clones only and misses some. The data show 380,000 or so clones, roughly 90% seen once. Input material: peripheral blood. These TCRs come from a middle-aged man with acute or convalescent COVID-19.

The chain carries TRBV19 and TRBJ1-5; 7 bases agree with TRBD1. From germline, CDR1 is LNHDA and CDR2 SQIVND (reference sequence). After removal of 7 bases from V and 4 bases from J, the junction contained 7 bases not matched to a gene. CDR3 length: 14 amino acids. CDR3: CASMRGRANQPQHF. CDR3 sequence (DNA): TGTGCCAGTATGAGGGGGCGGGCAAATCAGCCCCAGCATTTT.

A few counts support this clone. This chain links TRBV24-1 with TRBJ2-1, with D tentatively TRBD2 (6 bases). This CDR3 comprises 16 residues. Deletions cut 3 bases from V and 9 bases from J, with 20 bases between. The germline V gene encodes CDR1 KGHDR and CDR2 SFDVKD. The CDR3 reads CATSDPMSGELGEQFF. The CDR3 bases are TGTGCCACCAGTGATCCCATGTCGGGGGAGTTGGGTGAGCAGTTCTTC.

CDR3 sequence reads: CASSSGDRGPRGYTF. In DNA, the CDR3 is TGTGCCAGCAGCTCGGGGGACAGGGGGCCGCGTGGCTACACCTTC. The chain carries TRBV9 and TRBJ1-2, with 12 bases identical to TRBD1. The V and J ends lost 4 bases and 7 bases, in that order; junction bases with no gene match: 8. CDR3 length: 15 residues. CDR1 is SGDLS and CDR2 is YYNGEE in the germline V gene.

V gene TRBV28 combines with J gene TRBJ2-1; 14 bases line up with TRBD2. The CDR3 has 20 amino acids. The V gene end was trimmed by 5 bases and the J gene end by 4 bases; junction bases not matched to a gene: 16. CDR1 MDHEN and CDR2 SYDVKM come from the germline V gene. The CDR3 DNA is TGTGCCAGCAGTCCACTGCCGGGACTAGCGGGAGCAAGTTCATACAATGAGCAGTTCTTC. This codes for CASSPLPGLAGASSYNEQFF.

The gene calls are TRBV6-5 and TRBJ2-1; 7 bases fit TRBD2. V dropped 7 bases and J dropped 4; count of bases not matched to a gene: 7. Germline CDR1 reads MNHEY; CDR2 reads SVGAGI. The CDR3 runs to 14 residues. As DNA, the CDR3 is TGTGCCAGCACCCCGGGACTACCTTACAATGAGCAGTTCTTC. Protein: CASTPGLPYNEQFF.

The V and J genes are TRBV7-3 and TRBJ2-3; D unresolved. The CDR3 length is 15 residues. The V and J ends lost 2 bases and 1 base respectively, with 10 bases between them. CDR1 is SGHTA and CDR2 is FQGTGA in the germline V gene. CDR3 sequence reads: CASSLEARGTDTQYF. The CDR3 DNA reads as TGTGCCAGCAGCTTAGAGGCCAGAGGCACAGATACGCAGTATTTT.

This clone was recorded only once. In DNA, the CDR3 is TGTGCCTGGTCTCTGGGACTAGATACGCAGTATTTT. This codes for CAWSLGLDTQYF. The chain carries TRBV30 and TRBJ2-3, with D possibly being TRBD2 (6 bases). The germline CDR1 and CDR2 sequences are GTSNPN and SVGIG (reference sequence). V was trimmed by 5 bases and J by 5 bases, leaving 11 bases between them. The CDR3 extends over 12 amino acids.

V gene TRBV6-5 combines with J gene TRBJ1-1, with a tentative D call TRBD1 (5 bases). Germline V gene data show CDR1 as MNHEY and CDR2 as SVGAGI. The V end lost 1 base, the J end lost 3 bases, and 9 bases lay between the germline ends. This CDR3 is 14 amino acids long. The CDR3 spells CASSYLGRDTEAFF. The CDR3 DNA sequence: TGTGCCAGCAGTTACTTGGGCAGGGACACTGAAGCTTTCTTT.

In DNA form, the CDR3 reads TGCGCCAGCAGCCAAGTATTTGGGACAGGGTTCATGAACACTGAAGCTTTCTTT. Translated: CASSQVFGTGFMNTEAFF. This sequence joins TRBV4-1 and TRBJ1-1, with 9 positions matching TRBD1. Germline assignment: CDR1 MGHRA and CDR2 YSYEKL. The CDR3 runs to 18 residues. Losses at the gene ends were 1 base for V and 0 bases for J; bases not matched to a gene: 9.

This sequence joins TRBV6-5 and TRBJ1-6; D gene unclear. V was trimmed by 7 bases and J by 8 bases, leaving 12 bases between them. Germline-derived CDR1 and CDR2 are MNHEY and SVGAGI. This CDR3 is 13 amino acids long. The CDR3 nucleotides read TGTGCCAGCAAGCTGGTGTTGGATTCACCCCTCCACTTT. Protein: CASKLVLDSPLHF.

The CDR3 nucleotides read TGTGCCAGCAGCCCCAGGACAGGGGGCGCCGGAACTGAAGCTTTCTTT. The encoded protein is CASSPRTGGAGTEAFF. The chain uses TRBV7-2 and TRBJ1-1; 11 nucleotides match TRBD1. The germline V gene has CDR1 SGHTA and CDR2 FQGNSA. V lost 5 bases, J lost 5 bases, and 10 bases stayed unmatched. The CDR3 is 16 residues long.

The genes are TRBV18 and TRBJ1-2, with 9 bases identical to TRBD1. Germline V gene sequence: CDR1 KGHSH, CDR2 LQKENI. This CDR3 contains 14 residues. Germline trimming cut 6 bases from V and 6 bases from J; bases unmatched to any gene: 8. The CDR3 region has the DNA TGTGCCAGCTCGCAACAGGGGGCAGGGGATGGCTACACCTTC. It yields the protein CASSQQGAGDGYTF.

The chain links TRBV25-1 to TRBJ2-7; 8 bases align to TRBD1. Unmatched junction bases numbered 5, after V lost 4 bases and J lost 0 bases. Germline V lookup: CDR1 MGHDK, CDR2 SYGVNS. This CDR3 spans 15 amino acids. DNA for the CDR3: TGTGCCAGCAGTGGCCGGGACAGGCCCTCCTACGAGCAGTACTTC. This translates into CASSGRDRPSYEQYF.

This chain links TRBV10-2 with TRBJ2-7, with TRBD2 matching 9 bases. CDR3 length equals 14 residues. Germline CDR1 WSHSY, CDR2 SAAADI. V was pared by 2 bases and J by 5 bases, with 4 bases of the junction left unmatched. The CDR3 spells CASSEGLAGNEQYF. DNA of the CDR3: TGCGCCAGCAGTGAGGGGCTAGCGGGAAACGAGCAGTACTTC.

As for this clone: This sample also contains other DNA sequences that code for the same CDR3. DNA for the CDR3: TGTGCCAGCAGTTTAGTTAAAGAGACCCAGTACTTC. This gives the protein CASSLVKETQYF. The V gene is TRBV12-3 or TRBV12-4, the J gene TRBJ2-5, with D unclear. The CDR3 consists of 12 residues. Trimming took off 1 base at V and 3 bases at J, with 3 bases between the two ends.

The chain couples TRBV6-1 to TRBJ1-4; no definite D call. Per germline, CDR1 MNHNS and CDR2 SASEGT. V was shortened by 3 bases and J by 0 bases, with 11 bases between the two germline ends. The CDR3 length is 16 residues. In nucleotides, the CDR3 is TGTGCCAGCAGTGATTGGCGAGGCGCAACTAATGAAAAACTGTTTTTT. Translating it yields CASSDWRGATNEKLFF.

V gene TRBV7-3 combines with J gene TRBJ1-1; D is uncertain. Germline assignment: CDR1 SGHTA and CDR2 FQGTGA. CDR3 size: 14 residues. Trimming took 1 base from V and 1 from J, leaving 7 bases between them. The CDR3 coding sequence is TGTGCCAGCAGCTTAATACATCAGAACACTGAAGCTTTCTTT. As protein: CASSLIHQNTEAFF.

Worth noting for this clone: A junction end diverges from the germline sequence, so it may reflect a read error. This same CDR3 is encoded by further DNA sequences in the sample. The CDR3 DNA reads as TGTGCCAGCAGCCATCTCCCGGGGAGCCCTTCGAGGAATTCGCCCCTCCACTTT. Its protein is CASSHLPGSPSRNSPLHF. The chain combines TRBV3-1 (or the pseudogene TRBV3-2) with TRBJ1-6; D ambiguous. Per germline, CDR1 LGHDT and CDR2 YNNKEL (reference sequence). The length of the CDR3 is 18 residues.

The chain links TRBV18 to TRBJ1-2, with D perhaps TRBD1 (5 bases). Trimming shortened V by 3 bases and J by 6 bases, and 11 bases separated the two germline ends. The CDR3 contains 13 residues. CDR1 is KGHSH, CDR2 LQKENI, per germline. CDR3 residues: CASSPRPRDGYTF. CDR3 sequence (DNA): TGTGCCAGCTCACCGAGACCCAGGGATGGCTACACCTTC.

This clone has more than one count but fewer than ten. The chain joins TRBV7-9 to TRBJ1-6; no definite D call. CDR3 size: 14 residues. V gave up 6 bases and J gave up 6 bases, with 12 bases separating them. The V gene's germline CDR1 is SEHNR and CDR2 FQNEAQ (reference sequence). CDR3 sequence: CASSRGRTNSPLHF. The CDR3 nucleotides read TGTGCCAGCAGTCGCGGGAGGACTAATTCACCCCTCCACTTT.

This clone was detected only a few times. The chain uses TRBV6-5 and TRBJ1-6; TRBD1 is a possible D gene (6 bases). V shed 10 bases and J shed 7 bases, with 14 bases lying between them. Germline loops: CDR1 MNHEY, CDR2 SVGAGI. The CDR3 spans 13 residues. The CDR3 coding sequence is TGTGCCACCAGGACAGACCTAAATTCACCCCTCCACTTT. Its protein is CATRTDLNSPLHF.

V usage is TRBV28 and J usage is TRBJ2-5; TRBD2 agrees at 10 bases. V dropped 2 bases and J dropped 5; count of bases not matched to a gene: 14. The germline gives CDR1 MDHEN, CDR2 SYDVKM. The CDR3 extends over 18 amino acids. The CDR3: CASSLLAGVKHSGETQYF. CDR3 nucleotide sequence: TGTGCCAGCAGTTTACTAGCGGGAGTTAAGCATTCAGGGGAGACCCAGTACTTC.